The rows below give T cell receptor beta chains drawn from one sample of a study of regulatory T cells in long-lasting Graves disease. TCRdb passed the multiplex PCR reads through MiXCR, listing each CDR3 protein once. This table holds 700,000 or so distinct CDR3 sequences, about 32% found once. The specimen comprised peripheral blood mononuclear cells (PBMCs), sampled when the disease was refractory, from a patient treated with antithyroid drugs. These receptors were obtained from a female donor with Graves disease. The CDR3 runs from the conserved cysteine through the conserved F or W. Clone size is given for some rows only: seen once, a few or many times, or a class if the clone is expanded.

clone_size,j_call,v_call,cdr3_length,cdr3_aa
NA,TRBJ1-1,TRBV20-1,16,CSAGDPGKSLNTEAFF
NA,TRBJ1-1,TRBV13,14,CASSLGHKGTEAFF
few,TRBJ1-6,TRBV28,17,CASSKGSGQGRNSPLHF
NA,TRBJ1-2,TRBV19,11,CASSPDREPIF
NA,TRBJ2-2,TRBV10-3,14,CATSPGQGAGELFF
many,TRBJ2-5,TRBV12-3/TRBV12-4,15,CASRPASGNQETQYF
NA,TRBJ2-2,TRBV5-1,15,CASSAGTSGVGELFF
few,TRBJ2-5,TRBV20-1,13,CSANDSNQETQYF
NA,TRBJ1-1,TRBV30,13,CAWSVSRQPEAFF
NA,TRBJ1-6,TRBV28,17,CASSFRGMSSYNSPLHF
NA,TRBJ2-5,TRBV20-1,13,CSARTTHQETQYF
NA,TRBJ1-5,TRBV6-1,15,CASSGVGPGNQPQHF
few,TRBJ1-5,TRBV12-3/TRBV12-4,16,CASSLPTGGLNQPQHF
few,TRBJ1-5,TRBV7-2,15,CASSPDDRENQPQHF
many,TRBJ2-5,TRBV6-1,16,CASPVLSGRREETQYF
NA,TRBJ1-1,TRBV4-1,16,CASSQDRGLMNTEAFF
NA,TRBJ1-2,TRBV19,11,CASSTTGGYTF
NA,TRBJ2-7,TRBV20-1,14,CSARRSGEAGEQYF
few,TRBJ2-7,TRBV6-1,15,CASSRAEQGLYEQYF
few,TRBJ2-5,TRBV20-1,14,CSLLAREGQETQYF
NA,TRBJ1-5,TRBV19,17,CASTSWGGGEGNQPQHF
NA,TRBJ1-1,TRBV7-9,14,CASSLQQGQTEAFF
few,TRBJ1-1,TRBV9,16,CASSVDPGTVNTEAFF
NA,TRBJ2-3,TRBV28,15,CASSYTGISTDTQYF
many,TRBJ1-4,TRBV12-3/TRBV12-4,13,CASKEGGKGKLFF
NA,TRBJ2-3,TRBV12-5,11,CASGVLDTQYF
NA,TRBJ1-2,TRBV13,16,CASSSRPGRTNYGYTF
few,TRBJ1-1,TRBV29-1,13,CSVAHPGNTEAFF
many,TRBJ1-5,TRBV28,14,CASSLPINNQPQHF
NA,TRBJ1-4,TRBV30,12,CAWKVTNEKLFF
NA,TRBJ2-7,TRBV9,15,CASSVSGTSDNEQYF
NA,TRBJ1-1,TRBV29-1,13,CSVPGTGNTEAFF
many,TRBJ1-1,TRBV2,14,CASSDSAPNTEAFF
many,TRBJ1-6,TRBV12-3/TRBV12-4,14,CASGRDRLNSPLHF
few,TRBJ1-1,TRBV10-3,16,CAISEYERGVNTEAFF
NA,TRBJ1-1,TRBV20-1,15,CSARKPGQGNTGAFF
NA,TRBJ2-2,TRBV20-1,16,CSARGQPPANTGELFF
few,TRBJ1-4,TRBV7-9,14,CASTYGTGAEKLFF
NA,TRBJ1-5,TRBV12-3/TRBV12-4,15,CASSQTGVANQPQHF
NA,TRBJ1-2,TRBV7-3,18,CASSSVPGQGSLHYGYTF
NA,TRBJ2-1,TRBV20-1,13,CSARLDSYNEQFF
NA,TRBJ2-7,TRBV7-2,16,CASSTAPGRPSYEQYF